The rows below give T cell receptor beta chains drawn from one sample of a study of T cell responses to AZD1222 COVID-19 vaccine. Measured with immunoSEQ multiplex PCR; TCRdb has only the in-frame clones, and not every one. The sample yields 70,000 to 90,000 clones, roughly 84% seen once. The sample consisted of peripheral blood, taken 28 days after the second AZD1222 dose. These receptors came from an adult who received the AZD1222 COVID-19 vaccine. Both conserved end residues are part of each CDR3. D genes are given only for firm matches. Only some rows state a clone size, as once, few, many or a class for expanded clones.

d_gene	v_gene	j_gene	abundance	CDR3nt	CDR3aa
TRBD1	TRBV29-1	TRBJ1-5	NA	TGCAGCGTTGAAGACCGTGGGACAGGGAGCCCTATTAGCAATCAGCCCCAGCATTTT	CSVEDRGTGSPISNQPQHF
NA	TRBV3-1/TRBV3-2	TRBJ2-1	NA	TGTGCCAGCAGCGGCTCTCGTCCCATTCATTCCGACAATGAGCAGTTCTTC	CASSGSRPIHSDNEQFF
NA	TRBV9	TRBJ1-2	NA	TGTGCCAGCAGCTCAGGTGTGGCGGGGGGCTATGGCTACACCTTC	CASSSGVAGGYGYTF
TRBD1	TRBV29-1	TRBJ2-7	NA	TGCAGCGTCCTCCCCGGGACAGACTCCTACGAGCAGTACTTC	CSVLPGTDSYEQYF
NA	TRBV7-8	TRBJ1-5	NA	TGTGCCAGCAGCTTACTCCCAGGGACTAGCAATCAGCCCCAGCATTTT	CASSLLPGTSNQPQHF
NA	TRBV4-2	TRBJ2-7	few	TGTGCCAGCAGCCAAGATCGGCGGGGCTCCTACGAGCAGTACTTC	CASSQDRRGSYEQYF
TRBD2	TRBV2	TRBJ2-7	NA	TGTGCCAGCAGTGTCGGAGGGAGGGGCGAGCAGTACTTC	CASSVGGRGEQYF
TRBD1	TRBV11-2	TRBJ2-1	NA	TGTGCCAGCAGCTTAGATCGACAGGGCAATGAGCAGTTCTTC	CASSLDRQGNEQFF
TRBD1	TRBV9	TRBJ2-2	NA	TGTGCCAGCAGCGTTTCCGGACAGGGTACCGGGGAGCTGTTTTTT	CASSVSGQGTGELFF
NA	TRBV11-2	TRBJ2-3	NA	TGTGCCAGCAGCCCGGGACCCCCAGATACGCAGTATTTT	CASSPGPPDTQYF
NA	TRBV5-1	TRBJ2-5	NA	TGCGCCAGCAGCTTGGCCTACCAAGAGACCCAGTACTTC	CASSLAYQETQYF
NA	TRBV14	TRBJ2-2	NA	TGTGCCAGCAGCCAAGGGTTTGGTGGACCTCGGGAGCTGTTTTTT	CASSQGFGGPRELFF
NA	TRBV11-3	TRBJ1-1	NA	TGTGCCAGCAGCTTAGGGGGAGTCGCTGAAGCTTTCTTT	CASSLGGVAEAFF
NA	TRBV6-6	TRBJ1-1	once	TGTGCCAGCAGTTACTCAGAGAACACTGAAGCTTTCTTT	CASSYSENTEAFF
TRBD1	TRBV27	TRBJ1-3	NA	TGTGCCAGCAGTTTAAATGGACAGGGTCTCGAAAACACCATATATTTT	CASSLNGQGLENTIYF
TRBD1	TRBV3-1/TRBV3-2	TRBJ1-1	once	TGTGCCAGCAGCCTCCGGACAGGGGGGGGCAACACTGAAGCTTTCTTT	CASSLRTGGGNTEAFF
TRBD2	TRBV28	TRBJ2-5	NA	TGTGCCAGCAGTCAAAGCGGGGGGGCCACAGAGACCCAGTACTTC	CASSQSGGATETQYF
TRBD1	TRBV7-2	TRBJ2-4	NA	TGTGCCAGCAGCTCCAGACAGGGACAAAACATTCAGTACTTC	CASSSRQGQNIQYF
NA	TRBV7-2	TRBJ1-6	NA	TGTGCCAGCAGCTTAAGCTCCTATAATTCACCCCTCCACTTT	CASSLSSYNSPLHF
TRBD2	TRBV19	TRBJ2-7	NA	TGTGCCAGTAGTATAATAGCGGGGGCCTACGAGCAGTACTTC	CASSIIAGAYEQYF
TRBD1	TRBV2	TRBJ1-3	NA	TGTGCCAGCACTAAACTGACAGGGGCTGGAAACACCATATATTTT	CASTKLTGAGNTIYF
NA	TRBV29-1	TRBJ2-7	NA	TGCAGCGTTACCGTCTGGGAGCAGTACTTC	CSVTVWEQYF
NA	TRBV6-4	TRBJ1-1	NA	TGTGCCAGCAGAAGGACCTTCATAGAGGACACTGAAGCTTTCTTT	CASRRTFIEDTEAFF
NA	TRBV28	TRBJ2-7	NA	TGTGCCAGCAGTTTAGTACCAGGGGACAACTACGAGCAGTACTTC	CASSLVPGDNYEQYF
NA	TRBV5-1	TRBJ2-1	NA	TGCGCCAGCAGCCTTACGGAGGGGAGTGAGCAGTTCTTC	CASSLTEGSEQFF
NA	TRBV14	TRBJ2-7	once	TGTGCCAGCAGCCAAGAGACAGCTTACGAGCAGTACTTC	CASSQETAYEQYF
NA	TRBV4-1	TRBJ1-6	few	TGCGCCAGCAGCCTGTCACTCGCAGGGAGGAATTCACCCCTCCACTTT	CASSLSLAGRNSPLHF
NA	TRBV5-1	TRBJ1-3	NA	TGCGCCAGCAGGCCTCAGGCGGGCGCAGGATCCGGAAACACCATATATTTT	CASRPQAGAGSGNTIYF
NA	TRBV19	TRBJ1-1	NA	TGTGCCAGTAGTGAAAGTGATTTGAACACTGAAGCTTTCTTT	CASSESDLNTEAFF
TRBD1	TRBV2	TRBJ1-4	NA	TGTGCCAGCAGCGGGACAGGGGGCTCAACTAATGAAAAACTGTTTTTT	CASSGTGGSTNEKLFF
NA	TRBV5-1	TRBJ1-2	NA	TGCGCCAGCAGCTTCGACGGGCGCTCCGGCTACACCTTC	CASSFDGRSGYTF
NA	TRBV19	TRBJ2-5	NA	TGTGCCAGTAGTAAGGGGTTGGGCGGCAACCAAGAGACCCAGTACTTC	CASSKGLGGNQETQYF
TRBD2	TRBV5-4	TRBJ2-7	NA	TGTGCCAGCAGCTCCCGGCAGCGGGGGACCTACGAGCAGTACTTC	CASSSRQRGTYEQYF
TRBD2	TRBV2	TRBJ2-2	NA	TGTGCCAGCAGGGGAAGCGGGGGGGTCACCGGGGAGCTGTTTTTT	CASRGSGGVTGELFF
TRBD1	TRBV5-8	TRBJ1-2	NA	TGTGCCAGCAGCTCAACAGGGGTTACTAACTATGGCTACACCTTC	CASSSTGVTNYGYTF
NA	TRBV19	TRBJ1-2	NA	TGTGCCAGTAGTATCATCTCGATCCTGGGATCCTATGGCTACACCTTC	CASSIISILGSYGYTF
NA	TRBV19	TRBJ1-1	NA	TGTGCCAGTAGTACGGGGGAAGGGTACACTGAAGCTTTCTTT	CASSTGEGYTEAFF
TRBD1	TRBV25-1	TRBJ1-1	NA	TGTGCCAGCAAAGCAGGGGGGCACACTGAAGCTTTCTTT	CASKAGGHTEAFF
NA	TRBV5-1	TRBJ1-4	once	TGCGCCAGCAGCCTCCTGGGGGGGGATAATGAAAAACTGTTTTTT	CASSLLGGDNEKLFF
NA	TRBV15	TRBJ1-5	once	TGTGCCACCAGCAGAGATCTGGGGGCCAATCAGCCCCAGCATTTT	CATSRDLGANQPQHF